A single sample gave rise to the 3 T cell receptor beta chains below, sequenced in a study of CD8 T cells in ankylosing spondylitis. One entry per CDR3 protein results from TCRdb running MiXCR on the 5' RACE reads. The repertoire has 300,000 to 350,000 distinct CDR3 sequences, roughly 20% of them found once; the top ten carry 3.5% to 4.5%. Sequenced input: blood, either unsorted or a sorted T cell fraction (not recorded which). The receptors derive from a female donor with ankylosing spondylitis or in good health (not recorded which).

The chain has TRBV6-2 or TRBV6-3 and TRBJ1-1; TRBD1 matches 10 bases. J lost 4 bases, V lost 5 bases, and 7 bases had no gene match. This CDR3 has 15 amino acids. From germline, CDR1 is MNHEY and CDR2 SVGEGT. The CDR3 loop is CASSRGQGVPTEAFF. The CDR3 DNA follows: TGTGCCAGCAGTCGCGGACAGGGGGTCCCCACTGAAGCTTTCTTT.

The chain couples TRBV20-1 to TRBJ2-3; 7 bases fit TRBD2. The germline V gene encodes CDR1 DFQATT and CDR2 SNEGSKA (reference sequence). Trimming removed 1 base from V and 1 base from J; junction bases left unmatched: 5. There are 15 residues in the CDR3. The DNA for the CDR3 is TGCAGTGCTAGAGTGGCTAGCGGAGGCACAGATACGCAGTATTTT. Residues: CSARVASGGTDTQYF.

This clonotype turned up a few times. The chain recombines TRBV20-1 with TRBJ2-5; a weak D match, TRBD1 (6 bases). The length of the CDR3 is 12 residues. Germline V gene sequence: CDR1 DFQATT, CDR2 SNEGSKA (reference sequence). The V end lost 6 bases, the J end lost 2 bases, and 10 bases lay between the germline ends. The CDR3 DNA sequence: TGCAGTGCCCCACAGGGTCAAGAGACCCAGTACTTC. This gives the protein CSAPQGQETQYF.